This TCR beta chain was identified during a study of blood T cell repertoires in COVID-19. Germline V lookup: CDR1 SEHNR, CDR2 FQNEAQ (reference sequence). V lost 2 bases, J lost 7 bases, and 20 bases lay in between. This CDR3 has 16 residues. This table comes from immunoSEQ multiplex PCR, and its TCRdb copy is limited to in-frame clones, with some not included. The sample shows approximately 300,000 clones, 65% to 90% of them seen only once. The age range of participants was 18 to 89 years, with residence in about two dozen US areas. The chain employs TRBV7-9 and TRBJ1-2; D possibly corresponds to TRBD1 (6 bases). This receptor was obtained from a woman aged 18-30 years who had recovered from COVID-19. The sample was PBMCs or T cells enriched from blood (not recorded which). CDR3 region: CASSLLRSAGAPGYTF. DNA of the CDR3: TGTGCCAGCAGCTTATTACGGAGCGCAGGGGCTCCTGGCTACACCTTC.